One and the same sample provided the 12 T cell receptor beta chains below, sequenced in a study of molecular identifiers for immune sequencing clone quantification. TCRdb recomputed calls from the PCR reads with MiXCR, one row per CDR3 protein. The data contain 8,800 or so distinct CDR3 sequences, around 19% of them singletons. The sample taken for sequencing was naive CD8+ T cells from blood, with Jurkat cell RNA spiked in. Subset of the sample: FACS-sorted CD8+CD4-CCR7+CD45RA+ naive T cells. These TCRs come from a human donor in good health. Some libraries in this study had Jurkat cell RNA spiked in.

This clonotype is labeled as medium-sized (0.01 to 0.1%). CDR3 in DNA: TGTGCCAGCAGAAGTGTGGCGGGGCCCGACTACGAGCAGTACTTC. It encodes CASRSVAGPDYEQYF. The V call is TRBV28, the J call TRBJ2-7; possibly TRBD2 for D (6 bases). The V end lost 6 bases, the J end lost 3 bases, and 18 bases lay between the germline ends. There are 15 residues in the CDR3. Per the germline V gene, CDR1 is MDHEN and CDR2 is SYDVKM.

By share of the sample, this clonotype is medium-sized. This chain uses TRBV6-5 with TRBJ2-2, with unresolved D. This CDR3 has 12 amino acids. V was pared by 2 bases and J by 5 bases, with 3 bases between. The germline V gene has CDR1 MNHEY and CDR2 SVGAGI. The CDR3 DNA is TGTGCCAGCAGTTACCGGACCGGGGAGCTGTTTTTT. Translating it yields CASSYRTGELFF.

This clonotype was seen a handful of times. With a much larger clone just one base away, this may be a read error. The chain joins TRBV7-2 to TRBJ1-6, with 7 bases matching TRBD1. Germline lookup yields CDR1 SGHTA and CDR2 FQGNSA. The CDR3 length is 14 residues. The CDR3 region has the DNA TGTGCCAGCAGTGAGACAGGGAGAAATTCACCCCCCCACTTT. As protein: CASSETGRNSPPHF.

By frequency in the sample, this clonotype is large. This chain joins TRBV7-2 and TRBJ2-1; D gene ambiguous. The germline V and J ends were trimmed by 5 bases and 1 base, with 12 bases remaining between them. The length of the CDR3 is 15 residues. Germline CDR1 and CDR2: SGHTA and FQGNSA. CDR3 region: CASSPGRWSYNEQFF. CDR3 sequence (DNA): TGTGCCAGCAGCCCAGGTAGGTGGTCCTACAATGAGCAGTTCTTC. Variable domain in full (rest from reference TRBV7-2 and TRBJ2-1): GAGVSQSPSNKVTEKGKDVELRCDPISGHTALYWYRQSLGQGLEFLIYFQGNSAPDKSGLPSDRFSAERTGGSVSTLTIQRTQQEDSAVYLCASSPGRWSYNEQFFGPGTRLTVL.

Remarks on this clonotype: This clone may be a read error of a much larger clone one base away. The CDR3 coding sequence is TGTGCCAGTAGTTCCGGGGGAACGGACTACACCTTC. This encodes CASSSGGTDYTF. The J gene is TRBJ1-2, the V gene TRBV19; the D gene is possibly TRBD1 (5 bases). This CDR3 is built from 12 residues. The germline CDR1 and CDR2 sequences are LNHDA and SQIVND (reference sequence). Trimming removed 5 bases at V and 10 bases at J, with 14 bases between.

This clonotype was counted many times. CDR3 in DNA: TGCGCCAGCAGCCAAGACCGCCTGACAGGGGTGCACACCGGGGAGCTGTTTTTT. Protein product: CASSQDRLTGVHTGELFF. The V call is TRBV4-3, the J call TRBJ2-2, with 8 bases fitting TRBD1. V lost 0 bases, J lost 3 bases, and 9 bases stayed unmatched. This CDR3 has 18 residues. Germline V lookup: CDR1 LGHNA, CDR2 YSLEER.

For the CDR3, the DNA is TGTGCCAGCAGCCAAGGACCGGGGCTCCCCTCCTACGAGCAGTACTTC. Amino acid sequence: CASSQGPGLPSYEQYF. The gene calls are TRBV4-2 and TRBJ2-7, with D possibly called TRBD1 or TRBD2 (5 bases each). This CDR3 has 16 amino acids. CDR1 is LGHNA, CDR2 YNFKEQ, per germline. V was cut by 1 base and J by 0 bases, with 13 bases left in between.

This clonotype was counted only a few times. Lacking the conserved final phenylalanine or tryptophan, this CDR3 likely reflects a read error. The chain has TRBV9 and TRBJ1-6; D not certain. The length of the CDR3 is 16 residues. The germline CDR1 and CDR2 sequences are SGDLS and YYNGEE. V was shortened by 3 bases and J by 0 bases, with 10 bases between the two germline ends. CDR3 protein: CASSAEGSSYNSPLHL. The CDR3 coding sequence is TGTGCCAGCAGCGCCGAAGGGAGCTCCTATAATTCACCCCTCCACCTT.

In its sample, this clonotype ranks as medium-sized. This chain links TRBV14 with TRBJ2-7, with TRBD2 matching 10 bases. The CDR3 spans 18 residues. The V and J ends lost 0 bases and 2 bases, in that order; junction bases with no gene match: 10. Germline-derived CDR1 and CDR2 are SGHDN and FVKESK. This CDR3 is CASSQDEPGLASAYEQYF. As DNA, the CDR3 is TGTGCCAGCAGCCAAGATGAACCGGGACTAGCGTCGGCCTACGAGCAGTACTTC.

This clonotype showed up many times. The V gene is TRBV4-3, the J gene TRBJ2-7, with D maybe TRBD2 (7 bases). The germline V gene has CDR1 LGHNA and CDR2 YSLEER. The CDR3 is 15 amino acids. V lost 3 bases, J lost 4 bases, and 16 bases lay in between. This CDR3 is CASSQIEGGVYEQYF. In DNA, the CDR3 is TGCGCCAGCAGCCAGATAGAGGGGGGGGTATACGAGCAGTACTTC.

Notes on this clonotype: A much larger clone is a single base away; this may be a read error. The rearrangement joins TRBV29-1 to TRBJ2-1; 13 bases match TRBD2. Germline CDR1 and CDR2: SQVTM and ANQGSEA. This CDR3 is built from 17 residues. For the CDR3, the DNA is TGCAGCGTTTCAGGTGGGGGACTAGCGGGATTCTACAATGAGCAGCTCTTC. It yields the protein CSVSGGGLAGFYNEQLF.

The V call is TRBV5-1, the J call TRBJ2-1; TRBD2 matches at 10 bases. Germline CDR1 is SGHRS and CDR2 is YFSETQ. CDR3 length equals 15 residues. After removal of 7 bases from V and 4 bases from J, the junction contained 8 bases not matched to a gene. CDR3 sequence reads: CASPPSGSAYNEQFF. The CDR3 DNA is TGCGCCAGCCCCCCTAGCGGGAGTGCTTACAATGAGCAGTTCTTC.